This T cell receptor beta chain was retrieved from a study of OX40 agonist ivuxolimab in advanced cancers. The germline V gene has CDR1 MRHNA and CDR2 SNTAGT. V lost 8 bases, J lost 2 bases, and 13 bases lay in between. The CDR3 loop spans 14 amino acids. TCRdb's table, derived via immunoSEQ multiplex PCR, lists solely in-frame clones and lacks some. Of around 100,000 clones detected, 85% to 95% appear once; the ten largest clones hold around 0.28%. The input for sequencing was CD4+ or CD8+ T cells sorted from blood, taken in a trial of the OX40 agonist ivuxolimab. The chain combines TRBV6-4 with TRBJ1-5; tentatively, D is TRBD1 (6 bases). The TCR originated in an adult with an advanced solid tumor such as melanoma, head and neck, liver or kidney cancer. This CDR3 is CASSQGQGNQPQHF. CDR3 DNA: TGTGCCAGCTCACAGGGTCAGGGCAATCAGCCCCAGCATTTT.